The entry below describes one T cell receptor beta chain. Its antigen remains unidentified. These data belong to a study of early T cells in non-severe SARS-CoV-2 infection. At the level of the study: Sequenced bulk RNA came from whole blood that was unsorted, and chains were unpaired. The study, taken as a whole, reports: VDJdb matching favored anti-spike CD8 responses, missing private and CD4 specificities.

Individual cDNA molecules received unique molecular identifiers during library preparation. TCRdb ran MiXCR on the 5' RACE reads and lists one entry per CDR3 protein. The table shows roughly 50,000 distinct CDR3 sequences, with 6.5% to 9.5% occurring only once. The CDR3 runs to 17 residues. Trimming cost V 4 bases and J 4 bases, with 22 bases left between them. The source material was whole blood. The chain uses TRBV12-3 or TRBV12-4 and TRBJ1-2; D is ambiguous. The clonotype was recovered from an adult who was a healthcare worker with PCR-confirmed SARS-CoV-2 infection or an uninfected control (not recorded which). CDR3 amino acids: CASSSPQILTASYGYTF. The CDR3, as DNA: TGTGCCAGCAGTTCCCCCCAAATACTAACAGCTTCCTATGGCTACACCTTC.